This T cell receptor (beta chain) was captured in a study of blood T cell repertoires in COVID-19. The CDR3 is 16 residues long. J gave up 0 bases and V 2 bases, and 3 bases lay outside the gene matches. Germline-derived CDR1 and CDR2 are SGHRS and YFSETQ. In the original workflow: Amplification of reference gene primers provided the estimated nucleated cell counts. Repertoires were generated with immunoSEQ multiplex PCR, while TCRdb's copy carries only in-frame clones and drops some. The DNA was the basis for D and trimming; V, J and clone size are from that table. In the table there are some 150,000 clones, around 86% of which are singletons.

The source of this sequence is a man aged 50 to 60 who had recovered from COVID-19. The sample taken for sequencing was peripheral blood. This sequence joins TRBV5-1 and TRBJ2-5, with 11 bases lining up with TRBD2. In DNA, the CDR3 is TGCGCCAGCAGCTTCTCTAGCGGGGGGAACCAAGAGACCCAGTACTTC. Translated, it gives CASSFSSGGNQETQYF.